The 17 T cell receptor beta chains listed next were all sequenced from one sample in a study of blood T cell repertoires in COVID-19. Measured with immunoSEQ multiplex PCR; TCRdb has only the in-frame clones, and not every one. This table has 300,000 to 400,000 clones, approximately 92% appearing once. Sequenced: PBMCs or T cells enriched from blood (not recorded which). The receptors shown here come from a man aged 18 to 35 who had recovered from COVID-19.

Only a few counts were recorded for this clone. This chain joins TRBV9 and TRBJ2-3, with TRBD1 as a possible D gene (6 bases). The germline V and J ends were trimmed by 4 bases and 10 bases, with 16 bases remaining between them. In germline, CDR1 is SGDLS, CDR2 YYNGEE. The CDR3 has 13 residues. Here the CDR3 DNA reads TGTGCCAGCAGCCCACAACAGGGATCCTCGCAGTATTTT. Encoded protein: CASSPQQGSSQYF.

The rearrangement joins TRBV28 to TRBJ2-7; 10 positions match TRBD2. CDR3 length: 14 residues. Trimming cost V 5 bases and J 6 bases; bases outside gene matches: 7. Germline loops: CDR1 MDHEN, CDR2 SYDVKM. The DNA of the CDR3 is TGTGCCAGCAGTCCCCTTCGGACTAGCGGCGAGCAGTACTTC. Its protein is CASSPLRTSGEQYF.

The V call is TRBV4-3, the J call TRBJ2-1; the match to TRBD1 covers 12 bases. Germline lookup yields CDR1 LGHNA and CDR2 YSLEER. V was pared by 0 bases and J by 9 bases, with 15 bases of the junction left unmatched. The CDR3 runs to 19 residues. In nucleotides, the CDR3 is TGCGCCAGCAGCCAAGATATGGCCCGAAGGGACAGGGGGCTTCCTGAGCAGTTCTTC. Protein product: CASSQDMARRDRGLPEQFF.

This clone was detected a few times. CDR3 loop: CASSPRSSPRGNNEQFF. In nucleotides, the CDR3 is TGTGCCAGCAGCCCTCGCTCCTCTCCCAGGGGTAACAATGAGCAGTTCTTC. The chain uses TRBV3-1 (or the pseudogene TRBV3-2) and TRBJ2-1; D is possibly TRBD1 (6 bases). The CDR3 runs 17 residues. The V and J ends lost 4 bases and 5 bases respectively, with 21 bases between them. Germline V lookup: CDR1 LGHDT, CDR2 YNNKEL (reference sequence).

The chain uses TRBV6-5 and TRBJ2-7; D is unresolved. CDR3 length: 14 amino acids. V was shortened by 10 bases and J by 2 bases, with 18 bases between the two germline ends. Germline CDR1 is MNHEY and CDR2 is SVGAGI. CDR3 coding DNA: TGTGCCAACGGCGGTGGGTGGAGAACCTACGAGCAGTACTTC. It codes for CANGGGWRTYEQYF.

The chain couples TRBV7-8 to TRBJ2-5; D perhaps matches TRBD2 (6 bases). The V gene's germline CDR1 is SGHVS and CDR2 FQNEAQ. The CDR3 length is 14 residues. Trimming cost V 2 bases and J 9 bases, with 16 bases left between them. CDR3 amino acids: CASSLRVSGTPQYF. CDR3 in DNA: TGTGCCAGCAGCTTAAGGGTTAGCGGAACGCCCCAGTACTTC.

This chain connects TRBV5-1 to TRBJ1-4; the D is unclear. Germline V gene lookup returns CDR1 SGHRS and CDR2 YFSETQ. The CDR3 contains 14 residues. The V gene lost 2 bases and the J gene lost 6 bases, with 11 bases spanning the gap. CDR3 in amino acids: CASSLYVSHEKLFF. CDR3 DNA sequence: TGCGCCAGCAGCTTATACGTGAGTCATGAAAAACTGTTTTTT.

The chain links TRBV7-8 to TRBJ2-1, with D perhaps matching TRBD1 (6 bases). The CDR3 length is 12 residues. Per germline, CDR1 SGHVS and CDR2 FQNEAQ. Deletions cut 5 bases from V and 8 bases from J, with 10 bases between. DNA for the CDR3: TGTGCCAGCAGCCCGACAGGATATGAGCAGTTCTTC. Translated, it gives CASSPTGYEQFF.

This chain joins TRBV11-3 and TRBJ2-3; TRBD2 might be the D (5 bases). This CDR3 is 15 amino acids long. Germline V CDR1 and CDR2: SGHNT, YENEEA. V was trimmed by 6 bases and J by 2 bases, leaving 15 bases between them. CDR3 DNA sequence: TGTGCCAGCAGGAAAATGGCGGGTAACACAGATACGCAGTATTTT. Translating it yields CASRKMAGNTDTQYF. Full variable domain (outside the CDR3, taken from reference TRBV11-3 and TRBJ2-3): EAGVVQSPRYKIIEKKQPVAFWCNPISGHNTLYWYLQNLGQGPELLIRYENEEAVDDSQLPKDRFSAERLKGVDSTLKIQPAELGDSAVYLCASRKMAGNTDTQYFGPGTRLTVL.

V gene TRBV5-8 combines with J gene TRBJ2-1, with a weak D call TRBD1 (6 bases). The CDR3 has 15 residues. Trimming pared 4 bases from V and 6 bases from J, leaving 17 bases between. The V gene's germline CDR1 is SGHTS and CDR2 YDEGEE. The CDR3 region is CASSTDSWGPNEQFF. Here the CDR3 DNA reads TGTGCCAGCAGCACGGACAGTTGGGGCCCCAATGAGCAGTTCTTC.

The chain carries TRBV30 and TRBJ1-3; D perhaps matches TRBD1 (6 bases). Germline CDR1 and CDR2: GTSNPN and SVGIG (reference sequence). V lost 2 bases, J lost 15 bases, and 20 bases lay in between. This CDR3 has 13 residues. CDR3 loop: CAWSSGTLRGRYF. The CDR3 DNA reads as TGTGCCTGGAGTTCCGGGACACTAAGGGGGAGATATTTT. The variable domain in full, with the rest retrieved from reference TRBV30 and TRBJ1-3, is SQTIHQWPATLVQPVGSPLSLECTVEGTSNPNLYWYRQAAGRGLQLLFYSVGIGQISSEVPQNLSASRPQDRQFILSSKKLLLSDSGFYLCAWSSGTLRGRYFGEGSWLTVV.

V and J are TRBV4-1 and TRBJ2-1; 7 nucleotides align to TRBD2. V was pared by 4 bases and J by 5 bases, with 14 bases of the junction left unmatched. Per the germline V gene, CDR1 is MGHRA and CDR2 is YSYEKL. This CDR3 is 17 amino acids long. The CDR3 DNA is TGCGCCAGCAGCCTAGGAGGAGGGTCGGGGGGTAACAATGAGCAGTTCTTC. This gives the protein CASSLGGGSGGNNEQFF.

V is TRBV5-4 and J is TRBJ2-7; perhaps TRBD2 as D (6 bases). The CDR3 is made up of 17 amino acids. The V gene lost 0 bases and the J gene lost 2 bases, with 18 bases spanning the gap. Germline lookup yields CDR1 SGHNT and CDR2 YYREEE (reference sequence). The CDR3: CASSLAKVSGRTYEQYF. CDR3 nucleotides: TGTGCCAGCAGCTTGGCCAAGGTCAGCGGGCGAACCTACGAGCAGTACTTC.

V gene TRBV5-4 combines with J gene TRBJ2-7; 7 nucleotides align to TRBD1. Germline V gives CDR1 SGHNT, CDR2 YYREEE (reference sequence). The junction had 15 bases not matched to a gene; V was cut back by 4 bases and J by 5 bases. There are 16 residues in the CDR3. The CDR3 region is CASSLPGTVVFHEQYF. For the CDR3, the DNA is TGTGCCAGCAGCCTCCCCGGGACAGTGGTTTTCCACGAGCAGTACTTC.

This chain uses TRBV5-6 with TRBJ2-7; 8 positions agree with TRBD1. Germline V gene lookup returns CDR1 SGHDT and CDR2 YYEEEE. The CDR3 is made up of 18 amino acids. V shed 1 base and J 3 bases; nucleotides not matched to a gene: 15. As DNA, the CDR3 is TGTGCCAGCAGCTTGTTAGAAGGTTCGACAGGGGAGTTCTACGAGCAGTACTTC. Translation: CASSLLEGSTGEFYEQYF.

V gene TRBV5-4 combines with J gene TRBJ1-2, with 8 nucleotides matching TRBD1. Germline V lookup: CDR1 SGHNT, CDR2 YYREEE (reference sequence). The CDR3 spans 12 residues. After removal of 2 bases from V and 8 bases from J, the junction contained 2 bases not matched to a gene. This chain's CDR3 is CASSLQGVGYTF. The CDR3 DNA is TGTGCCAGCAGCTTACAGGGGGTCGGCTACACCTTC. Combining the CDR3 with reference TRBV5-4 and TRBJ1-2 gives the whole variable domain ETGVTQSPTHLIKTRGQQVTLRCSSQSGHNTVSWYQQALGQGPQFIFQYYREEENGRGNFPPRFSGLQFPNYSSELNVNALELDDSALYLCASSLQGVGYTFGSGTRLTVV.

V gene TRBV4-2 combines with J gene TRBJ2-3; the match to TRBD1 covers 7 bases. Trimming at V came to 4 bases and at J to 0 bases, leaving 4 bases not matched to a gene. The CDR3 contains 15 residues. Germline values: CDR1 LGHNA, CDR2 YNFKEQ. The DNA for the CDR3 is TGTGCCAGCAGCCGAGGGACAGTAAGCACAGATACGCAGTATTTT. As protein: CASSRGTVSTDTQYF.